Reported below is one TCR beta chain. Antigen specificity is unknown. This sample stems from a study of cytomegalovirus exposure and HLA in healthy donors. Study results and caveats: When a later analysis compared HLA-associated TCR beta chains with equally common others, the HLA-associated chains turned out to be more clonally expanded and to have lower generation probabilities. A classifier reportedly called cytomegalovirus status with high sensitivity and specificity.

60 Vbeta and 13 Jbeta primers were used in PCR. The protocol was immunoSEQ multiplex PCR, while the TCRdb copy is restricted to in-frame clones and leaves out a portion. This sample has 250,000 or so clones, with about 85% found just once. The source material was PBMCs. This sequence originates from a human donor in good health.

The CDR3 DNA reads as TGTGCCAGCAGTCATGGACAGCTCTACGAGCAGTACTTC. Amino acids: CASSHGQLYEQYF. The rearrangement uses TRBV27 and TRBJ2-7; D is possibly TRBD1 (6 bases). The CDR3 is 13 amino acids. Germline lookup yields CDR1 MNHEY and CDR2 SMNVEV (reference sequence). The V end lost 5 bases, the J end lost 3 bases, and 11 bases lay between the germline ends.